This TCR beta chain emerged from a study of OX40 agonist ivuxolimab in advanced cancers. Study-level findings and limits: Some nonresponders additionally presented with little normalized T-cell clonal expansion. Still undetermined is the antigen specificity of the expanded peripheral T cells.

The CDR3 consists of 16 residues. The germline gives CDR1 MNHEY, CDR2 SVGAGI. Between the trimmed V and J ends, which lost 0 bases and 2 bases, there was a span of 11 bases. Sequenced by immunoSEQ multiplex PCR; TCRdb stores in-frame clones only, minus some. The sample lists approximately 74,000 clones; about nine tenths were seen once. A remark on this clone: Its cognate antigen is unknown.

Patients were ineligible given autoimmune disease history or systemic immunosuppression. The clonotype originates from an adult with an advanced solid tumor such as melanoma, head and neck, liver or kidney cancer. The genes are TRBV6-5 and TRBJ1-3; weak D call: TRBD1 (6 bases). The sequences come from CD4+ or CD8+ T cells sorted from blood, collected in a trial of the OX40 agonist ivuxolimab. The CDR3 protein is CASSYSSGVAGNTIYF. As DNA, the CDR3 is TGTGCCAGCAGTTACTCTTCAGGGGTCGCTGGAAACACCATATATTTT.